This T cell receptor beta chain was retrieved from a study of blood T cell repertoires in COVID-19. This clone was counted between two and nine times. In germline, CDR1 is MDHEN, CDR2 SYDVKM. Trimming stripped 6 bases from V and 7 bases from J, with 10 bases between. The CDR3 is 12 residues long. Participant-reported clinical history was the basis for cohort assignment. In the study's own analysis: Amplification of reference gene primers provided the estimated nucleated cell counts. TCRdb's table, derived via immunoSEQ multiplex PCR, lists solely in-frame clones and lacks some. V, J and clone size were drawn from that table, and D and trimming were deduced from the DNA. The data show about 210,000 clones, with around 86% seen just once and about 9.8% held by the top ten.

The chain uses TRBV28 and TRBJ1-5; perhaps TRBD1 as D (6 bases). The TCR originated in a woman between 45 and 65 years old with acute COVID-19. The specimen sequenced was PBMCs or T cells enriched from blood (not recorded which). The CDR3: CASRQGGQPQHF. The CDR3 DNA is TGTGCCAGCAGGCAAGGGGGACAGCCCCAGCATTTT.